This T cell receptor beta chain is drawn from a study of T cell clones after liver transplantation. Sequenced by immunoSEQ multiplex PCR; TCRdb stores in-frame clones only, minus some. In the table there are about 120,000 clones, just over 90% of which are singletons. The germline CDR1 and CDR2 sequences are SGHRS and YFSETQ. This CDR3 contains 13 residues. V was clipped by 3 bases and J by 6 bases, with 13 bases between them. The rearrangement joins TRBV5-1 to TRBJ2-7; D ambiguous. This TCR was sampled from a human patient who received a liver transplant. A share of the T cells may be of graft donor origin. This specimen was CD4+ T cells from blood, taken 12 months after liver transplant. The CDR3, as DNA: TGCGCCAGCAGCTCGTCTCCCTTGGTCGAGCAGTACTTC. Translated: CASSSSPLVEQYF.